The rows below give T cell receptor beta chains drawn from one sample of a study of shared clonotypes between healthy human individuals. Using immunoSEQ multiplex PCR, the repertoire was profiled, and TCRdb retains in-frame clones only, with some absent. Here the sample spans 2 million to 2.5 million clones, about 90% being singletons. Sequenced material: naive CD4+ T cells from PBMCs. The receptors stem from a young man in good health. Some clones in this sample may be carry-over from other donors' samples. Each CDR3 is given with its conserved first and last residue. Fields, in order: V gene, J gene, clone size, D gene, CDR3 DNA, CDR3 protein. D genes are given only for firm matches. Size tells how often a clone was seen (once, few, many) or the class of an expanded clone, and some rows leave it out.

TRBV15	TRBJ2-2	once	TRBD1	TGTGCCACCAGCCGACAGGGTGGCACCGGGGAGCTGTTTTTT	CATSRQGGTGELFF
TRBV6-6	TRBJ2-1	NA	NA	TGTGCCAGCAGTTACCGGACTGTTAATGAGCAGTTCTTC	CASSYRTVNEQFF
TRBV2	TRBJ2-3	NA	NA	TGTGCCAGCAGTGGGTTGCGTGGCACAGATACGCAGTATTTT	CASSGLRGTDTQYF
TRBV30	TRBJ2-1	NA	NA	TGTGCCTGGAACGGAGGGCGGGGTGGTGAGCAGTTCTTC	CAWNGGRGGEQFF
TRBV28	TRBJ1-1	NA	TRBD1	TGTGCCGGCAAGGGGGCAGGGGCGAACACTGAAGCTTTCTTT	CAGKGAGANTEAFF
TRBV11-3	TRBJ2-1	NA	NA	TGTGCCAGCAGCTTAGATCTCGGGGAAGAGCAGTTCTTC	CASSLDLGEEQFF
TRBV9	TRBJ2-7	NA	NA	TGTGCCAGCAGCGTAGAGGTGGGACCTACCTACGAGCAGTACTTC	CASSVEVGPTYEQYF
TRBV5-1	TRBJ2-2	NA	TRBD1	TGCGCCAGCACCCTCACCCGGGACAGGGTAACCGGGGAGCTGTTTTTT	CASTLTRDRVTGELFF
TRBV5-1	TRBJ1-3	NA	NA	TGCGCCAGCAGCTTGACGGCCCAGGGTCCCTCTGGAAACACCATATATTTT	CASSLTAQGPSGNTIYF
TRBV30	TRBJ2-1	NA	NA	TGTGCCTGGAGTGTAGGGCGGCCCTACAATGAGCAGTTCTTC	CAWSVGRPYNEQFF
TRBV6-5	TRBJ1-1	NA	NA	TGTGCCAGCAGTCCACCCAGGGTGGGGACTGAAGCTTTCTTT	CASSPPRVGTEAFF
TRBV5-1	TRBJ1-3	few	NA	TGCGCCAGCAGCTTGGCCGGGCGCGGAAACACCATATATTTT	CASSLAGRGNTIYF
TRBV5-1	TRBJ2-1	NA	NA	TGCGCCAGCAGCCGGGGAGAAGCGGGTGGACGCAATGAGCAGTTCTTC	CASSRGEAGGRNEQFF
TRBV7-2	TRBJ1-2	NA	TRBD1	TGTGCCAGCAGGTTAGGGGGCGCAAACTATGGCTACACCTTC	CASRLGGANYGYTF
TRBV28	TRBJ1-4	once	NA	TGTGCCAGCAGTTTAATCTCGGCAGTCGAACCCAACTATAATGAAAAACTGTTTTTT	CASSLISAVEPNYNEKLFF
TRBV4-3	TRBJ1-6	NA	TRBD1	TGCGCCAGCAGCCTTCTCGCAGGGGGCTATAATTCACCCCTCCACTTT	CASSLLAGGYNSPLHF
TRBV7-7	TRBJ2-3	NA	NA	TGTGCCAGCAGCTTAAGGGTAGACAGCACAGATACGCAGTATTTT	CASSLRVDSTDTQYF
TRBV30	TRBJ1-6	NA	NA	TGTGCCTGGAGCCCCATGGGGCAGTCCGATTCACCCCTCCACTTT	CAWSPMGQSDSPLHF
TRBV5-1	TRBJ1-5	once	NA	TGCGCCAGCAGTCCCGGGACTACGGGCAATCAGCCCCAGCATTTT	CASSPGTTGNQPQHF
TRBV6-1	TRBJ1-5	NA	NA	TGTGCCAGCAGTGATGGACCCAATCAGCCCCAGCATTTT	CASSDGPNQPQHF
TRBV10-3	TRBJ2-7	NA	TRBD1	TGTGCCATCAGTGGGCATGGGGACAGGGGCTCCTACGAGCAGTACTTC	CAISGHGDRGSYEQYF
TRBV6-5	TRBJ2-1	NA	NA	TGTGCCAGCAGTTTACGACCTACAACCTACAATGAGCAGTTCTTC	CASSLRPTTYNEQFF
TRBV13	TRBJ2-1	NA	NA	TGTGCCAGCAGCTTGGGACGCCGGCTACCCTACAATGAGCAGTTCTTC	CASSLGRRLPYNEQFF
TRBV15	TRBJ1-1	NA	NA	TGTGCCACCAGCAGAGGGGGGGCAAGGGACACTGAAGCTTTCTTT	CATSRGGARDTEAFF
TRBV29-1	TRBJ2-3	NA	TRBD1	TGCAGCGTTGAAACAGGGGAGGATACGCAGTATTTT	CSVETGEDTQYF
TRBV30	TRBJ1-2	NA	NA	TGTGCCTGGAGTGACGTAGGGGGAGGGTATGGCTACACCTTC	CAWSDVGGGYGYTF
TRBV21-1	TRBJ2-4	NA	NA	TGTGCCAGCAGCAAGGGACAGTTAGCCAAAAACATTCAGTACTTC	CASSKGQLAKNIQYF
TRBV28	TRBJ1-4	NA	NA	TGTGCCAGCAGTACAGGGCTGGGTAATGAAAAACTGTTTTTT	CASSTGLGNEKLFF
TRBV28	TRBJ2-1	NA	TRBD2	TGTGCCACCCTGGGACTAGCGGGGGCTACCTACAATGAGCAGTTCTTC	CATLGLAGATYNEQFF
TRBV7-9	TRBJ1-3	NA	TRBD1	TGTGCCAGCAGCTTAGGACGGACAGGGGCCTCTGGAAACACCATATATTTT	CASSLGRTGASGNTIYF
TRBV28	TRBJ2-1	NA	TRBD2	TGTGCCAGCAGTTCCCCCGCCGAAGCGGGAGGGCTCATTGAGCAGTTCTTC	CASSSPAEAGGLIEQFF
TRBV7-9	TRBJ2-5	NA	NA	TGTGCCAGCAGCCACAGGGGGGGTCAAGAGACCCAGTACTTC	CASSHRGGQETQYF
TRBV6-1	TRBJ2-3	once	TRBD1	TGTGCCAGCAGTGGTACGGACAGGTTGGGGACAGATACGCAGTATTTT	CASSGTDRLGTDTQYF
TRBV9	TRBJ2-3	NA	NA	TGTGCCAGCAGCGGGGATGTGGCAGATACGCAGTATTTT	CASSGDVADTQYF
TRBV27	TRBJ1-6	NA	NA	TGTGCCAGCAGTTCCTACCTGACAGCAGCAAGTTCACCCCTCCACTTT	CASSSYLTAASSPLHF
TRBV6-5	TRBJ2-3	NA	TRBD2	TGTGCCAGCAGCCGGAGCGGGGGCACAGATACGCAGTATTTT	CASSRSGGTDTQYF
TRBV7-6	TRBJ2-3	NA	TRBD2	TGTGCCAGCAGCTGGCATCCCTCGGGGGGAGAAGATACGCAGTATTTT	CASSWHPSGGEDTQYF
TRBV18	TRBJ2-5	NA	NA	TGTGCCAGCTCACCACCGAAGTCCGGGGGGCGAGAGACCCAGTACTTC	CASSPPKSGGRETQYF
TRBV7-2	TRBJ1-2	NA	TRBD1	TGTGCCAGCAGCTTTCGGGACAGGGGATACTATGGCTACACCTTC	CASSFRDRGYYGYTF
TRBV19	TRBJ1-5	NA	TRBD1	TGTGCCAGTAGTATAGATGCAGGGGGCGCGGGTGTTAGCAATCAGCCCCAGCATTTT	CASSIDAGGAGVSNQPQHF
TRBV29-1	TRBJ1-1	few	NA	TGCAGCGGGAACAGGGAACGCACTGAAGCTTTCTTT	CSGNRERTEAFF
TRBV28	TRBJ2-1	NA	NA	TGTGCCAGCATTAAGGACAGATACAATGAGCAGTTCTTC	CASIKDRYNEQFF
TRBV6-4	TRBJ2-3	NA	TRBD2	TGTGCCAGCAGTGACTCTCAGGGACTAGCGCCAGATACGCAGTATTTT	CASSDSQGLAPDTQYF
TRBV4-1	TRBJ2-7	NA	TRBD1	TGCGCCAGCAGCCAAGGTATGGGACAGGGGGTCTACGAGCAGTACTTC	CASSQGMGQGVYEQYF
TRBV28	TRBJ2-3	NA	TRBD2	TGTGCCAGCAGGCTAGCGGGCAGCACAGATACGCAGTATTTT	CASRLAGSTDTQYF
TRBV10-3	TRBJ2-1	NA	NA	TGTGCCATCAGTGAGTCGAACACAGGAAGGCAGTTCTTC	CAISESNTGRQFF
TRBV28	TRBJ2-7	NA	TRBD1	TGTGCCAGCAGTTTAAGGCTGGACAGGGCAGGCGAGCAGTACTTC	CASSLRLDRAGEQYF
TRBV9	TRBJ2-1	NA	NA	TGTGCCAGCAATGGGGCCGGGGGCAATGAGCAGTTCTTC	CASNGAGGNEQFF